This T cell receptor beta chain was captured by sequencing in a study of T cells in Graves' hyperthyroidism and ophthalmopathy. In the study overall: Sampling of peripheral blood happened at initial diagnosis, prior to any treatment.

The CDR3 covers 12 residues. V dropped 6 bases and J dropped 6; count of bases not matched to a gene: 4. What was amplified from RNA transcripts were TCR beta CDR3 regions. A set of HTBI primers served as the primers for a first-round RT-PCR of the TCR CDR3. From the multiplex PCR reads, TCRdb called clonotypes with MiXCR, one entry per CDR3 protein. The data show more than 300,000 distinct CDR3 sequences, about 14% seen once. Hyperthyroidism patients were newly diagnosed, had disease duration under 2 months, and were aged 18 to 65 years. This clonotype was detected ten times or more. The sequence was obtained from a woman aged 55-69 years with Graves' hyperthyroidism. Sequences were obtained from blood. The chain carries TRBV12-3 or TRBV12-4 and TRBJ1-1, with TRBD1 identical over 7 bases. The CDR3 bases are TGTGCCAGCAGATCGCAGGGGGCTGAAGCTTTCTTT. Translating it yields CASRSQGAEAFF.